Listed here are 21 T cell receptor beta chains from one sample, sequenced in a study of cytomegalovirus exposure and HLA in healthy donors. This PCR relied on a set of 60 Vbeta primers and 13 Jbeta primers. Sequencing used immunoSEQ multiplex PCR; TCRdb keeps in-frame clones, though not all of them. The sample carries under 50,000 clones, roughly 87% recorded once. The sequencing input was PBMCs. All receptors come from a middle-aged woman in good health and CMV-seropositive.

The CDR3: CASRTFPSTREAFF. In DNA, the CDR3 is TGCGCGAGCCGTACGTTCCCCTCAACTCGGGAAGCTTTCTTT. The chain couples TRBV5-1 to TRBJ1-1; D unresolved. Germline loops: CDR1 SGHRS, CDR2 YFSETQ. This CDR3 has 14 amino acids.

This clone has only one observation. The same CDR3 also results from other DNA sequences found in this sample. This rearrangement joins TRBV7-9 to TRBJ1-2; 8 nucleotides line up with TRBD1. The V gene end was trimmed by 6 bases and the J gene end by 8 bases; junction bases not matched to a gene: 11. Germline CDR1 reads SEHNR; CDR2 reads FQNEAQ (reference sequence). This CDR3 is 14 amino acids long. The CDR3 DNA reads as TGTGCCAGCAGTCCCACCGGGACAGGAGGGGGCTACACCTTC. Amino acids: CASSPTGTGGGYTF.

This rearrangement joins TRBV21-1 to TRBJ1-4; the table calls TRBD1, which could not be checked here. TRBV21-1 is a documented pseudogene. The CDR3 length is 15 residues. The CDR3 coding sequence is TGTGCCAGCATAAGGGACCAGGGGGTAAATGAAAAACTGTTTTTT. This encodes CASIRDQGVNEKLFF.

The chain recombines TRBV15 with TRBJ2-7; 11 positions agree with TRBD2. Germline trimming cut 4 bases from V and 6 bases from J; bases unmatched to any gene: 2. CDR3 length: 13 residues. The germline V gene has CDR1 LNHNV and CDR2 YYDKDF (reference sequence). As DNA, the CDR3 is TGTGCCACCAGCATAACTAGCGGGAGCGAGCAGTACTTC. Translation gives CATSITSGSEQYF.

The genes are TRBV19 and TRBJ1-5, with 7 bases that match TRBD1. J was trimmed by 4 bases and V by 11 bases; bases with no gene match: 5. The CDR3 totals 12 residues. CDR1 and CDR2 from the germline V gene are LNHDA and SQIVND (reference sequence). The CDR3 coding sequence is TGTGCCGGGGGGACAGTAAATCAGCCCCAGCATTTT. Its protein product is CAGGTVNQPQHF. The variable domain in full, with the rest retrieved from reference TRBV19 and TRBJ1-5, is DGGITQSPKYLFRKEGQNVTLSCEQNLNHDAMYWYRQDPGQGLRLIYYSQIVNDFQKGDIAEGYSVSREKKESFPLTVTSAQKNPTAFYLCAGGTVNQPQHFGDGTRLSIL.

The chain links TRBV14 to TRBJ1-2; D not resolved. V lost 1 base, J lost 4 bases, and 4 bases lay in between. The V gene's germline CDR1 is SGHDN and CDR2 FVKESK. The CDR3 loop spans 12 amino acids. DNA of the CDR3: TGTGCCAGCAGCCAAGCGGGCTATGGCTACACCTTC. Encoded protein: CASSQAGYGYTF.

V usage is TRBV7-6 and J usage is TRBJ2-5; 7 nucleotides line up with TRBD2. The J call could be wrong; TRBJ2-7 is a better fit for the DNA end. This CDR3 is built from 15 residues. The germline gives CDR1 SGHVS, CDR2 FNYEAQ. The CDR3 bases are TGTGCCAGCAGCTTAGGGGTAACTAGCGTTTACGAGCAGTACTTC. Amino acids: CASSLGVTSVYEQYF.

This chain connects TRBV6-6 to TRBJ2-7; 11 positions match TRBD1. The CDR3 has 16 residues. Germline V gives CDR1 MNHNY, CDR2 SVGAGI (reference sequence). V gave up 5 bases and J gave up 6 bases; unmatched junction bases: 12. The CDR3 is CASSKVAGTGGSEQYF. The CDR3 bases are TGTGCCAGCAGTAAAGTCGCCGGGACAGGGGGTAGCGAGCAGTACTTC.

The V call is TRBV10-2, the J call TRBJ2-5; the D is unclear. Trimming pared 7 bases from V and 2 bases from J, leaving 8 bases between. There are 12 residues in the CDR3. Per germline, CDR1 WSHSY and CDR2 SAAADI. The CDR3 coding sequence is TGCGCCAGCAAGAACCTACAAGAGACCCAGTACTTC. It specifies CASKNLQETQYF.

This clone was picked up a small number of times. The CDR3 DNA sequence: TGTGCCAGCAGTTCCCGGACAGGGATTCAGCCCCAGCATTTT. This encodes CASSSRTGIQPQHF. V is TRBV27 and J is TRBJ1-5, with TRBD1 matching 8 bases. The CDR3 runs to 14 residues. Germline V gene data show CDR1 as MNHEY and CDR2 as SMNVEV (reference sequence). The V gene end was trimmed by 4 bases and the J gene end by 6 bases; junction bases not matched to a gene: 5.

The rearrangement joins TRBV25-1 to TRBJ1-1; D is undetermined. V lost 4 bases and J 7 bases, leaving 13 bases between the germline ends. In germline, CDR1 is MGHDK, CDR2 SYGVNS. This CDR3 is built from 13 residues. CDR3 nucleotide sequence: TGTGCCAGCAGTGGTCCCCGTGGCAGTGAAGCTTTCTTT. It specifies CASSGPRGSEAFF.

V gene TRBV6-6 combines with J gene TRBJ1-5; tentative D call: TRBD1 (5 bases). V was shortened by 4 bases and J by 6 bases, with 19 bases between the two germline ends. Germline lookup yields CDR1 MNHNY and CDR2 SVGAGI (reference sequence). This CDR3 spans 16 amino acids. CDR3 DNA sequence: TGTGCCAGCAGTTCACGGACCCCTAATAGGGGTCAGCCCCAGCATTTT. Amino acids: CASSSRTPNRGQPQHF.

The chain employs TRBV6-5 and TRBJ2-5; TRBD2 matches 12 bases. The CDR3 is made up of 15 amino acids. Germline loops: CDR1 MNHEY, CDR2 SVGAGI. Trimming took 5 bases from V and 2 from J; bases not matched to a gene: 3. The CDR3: CASSPGLAGQETQYF. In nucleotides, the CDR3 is TGTGCCAGCAGTCCCGGACTAGCGGGGCAAGAGACCCAGTACTTC.

This CDR3 is CASSSQGRAYEQYF. DNA for the CDR3: TGTGCCAGCAGTTCACAGGGGCGAGCCTACGAGCAGTACTTC. This chain links TRBV6-5 with TRBJ2-7, with TRBD1 matching 7 bases. The CDR3 sequence is 14 residues long. Germline trimming cut 4 bases from V and 2 bases from J; bases unmatched to any gene: 5. Germline V gene sequence: CDR1 MNHEY, CDR2 SVGAGI.

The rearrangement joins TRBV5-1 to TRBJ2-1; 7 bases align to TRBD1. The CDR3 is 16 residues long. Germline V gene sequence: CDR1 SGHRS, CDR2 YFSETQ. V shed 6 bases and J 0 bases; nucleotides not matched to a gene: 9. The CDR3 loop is CASNPGGPNSYNEQFF. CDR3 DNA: TGCGCCAGCAACCCAGGGGGACCAAACTCCTACAATGAGCAGTTCTTC.

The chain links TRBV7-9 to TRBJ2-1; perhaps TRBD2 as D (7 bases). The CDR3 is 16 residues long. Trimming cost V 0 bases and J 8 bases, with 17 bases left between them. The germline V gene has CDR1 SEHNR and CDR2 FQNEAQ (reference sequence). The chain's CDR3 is CASSLALGGRNDEQFF. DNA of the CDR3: TGTGCCAGCAGCTTAGCGCTGGGGGGGCGAAACGATGAGCAGTTCTTC.

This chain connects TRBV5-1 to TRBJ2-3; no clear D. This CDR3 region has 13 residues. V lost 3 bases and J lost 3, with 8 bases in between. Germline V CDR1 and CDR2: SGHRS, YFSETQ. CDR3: CASSSRLTDTQYF. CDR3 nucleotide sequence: TGCGCCAGCAGCTCGAGACTGACAGATACGCAGTATTTT.

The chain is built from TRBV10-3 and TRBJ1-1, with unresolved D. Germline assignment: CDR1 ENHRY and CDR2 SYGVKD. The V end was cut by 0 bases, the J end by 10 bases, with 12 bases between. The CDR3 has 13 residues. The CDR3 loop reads CAISESPGMGAFF. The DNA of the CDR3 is TGTGCCATCAGTGAGTCGCCGGGGATGGGAGCTTTCTTT.

The CDR3 nucleotides are TGTGCCTGGAGTGGTCGGAGCCGAGAAGCTTTCTTT. It yields the protein CAWSGRSREAFF. V gene TRBV30 combines with J gene TRBJ1-1; D is undetermined. The V and J ends lost 1 base and 8 bases respectively, with 11 bases between them. The CDR3 runs 12 residues. Germline V gives CDR1 GTSNPN, CDR2 SVGIG (reference sequence).

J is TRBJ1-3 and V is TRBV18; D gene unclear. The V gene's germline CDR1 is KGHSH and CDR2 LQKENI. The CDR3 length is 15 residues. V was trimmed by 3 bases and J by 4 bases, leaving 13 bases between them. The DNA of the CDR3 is TGTGCCAGCTCACCGGAGTTTGTCGCCGGAAACACCATATATTTT. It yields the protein CASSPEFVAGNTIYF.

The CDR3: CASSEPEPFNSGANVLTF. Here the CDR3 DNA reads TGCGCCAGCAGTGAGCCGGAGCCGTTTAACTCTGGGGCCAACGTCCTGACTTTC. The chain uses TRBV10-2 and TRBJ2-6; D unclear. V shed 2 bases and J shed 0 bases, with 14 bases lying between them. There are 18 residues in the CDR3. CDR1 WSHSY and CDR2 SAAADI come from the germline V gene.